The 28 T cell receptor beta chains below were found in one sample sequenced in a study of blood T cell repertoires in COVID-19. TCRdb keeps only in-frame clones here, not all; method: immunoSEQ multiplex PCR. The data hold some 300,000 clones, with approximately 84% observed a single time. The sequencing sample was made of PBMCs or T cells enriched from blood (not recorded which). The receptors derive from a man aged 25 to 40 who had recovered from COVID-19.

This chain connects TRBV3-1 (or the pseudogene TRBV3-2) to TRBJ2-6; 8 positions match TRBD1. The CDR3 sequence is 16 residues long. V shed 6 bases and J 4 bases; nucleotides not matched to a gene: 8. Per the germline V gene, CDR1 is LGHDT and CDR2 is YNNKEL (reference sequence). The chain's CDR3 is CASSRQGLTGANVLTF. The CDR3 DNA sequence: TGTGCCAGCAGTCGACAGGGGTTAACCGGGGCCAACGTCCTGACTTTC.

DNA for the CDR3: TGTGCCAGCAGTGTCGGACAGGCGGCAGCTTTCTTT. It translates to CASSVGQAAAFF. The gene calls are TRBV12-3 or TRBV12-4 and TRBJ1-1; 7 bases line up with TRBD1. The V and J ends lost 5 bases and 10 bases, in that order; junction bases with no gene match: 7. This CDR3 is built from 12 residues.

This clone was seen more than once but under ten times. The rearrangement uses TRBV30 and TRBJ1-3; 7 bases are shared with TRBD1. CDR3 length: 15 residues. The V and J ends lost 2 bases and 3 bases, in that order; junction bases with no gene match: 7. Germline assignment: CDR1 GTSNPN and CDR2 SVGIG (reference sequence). CDR3 nucleotide sequence: TGTGCCTGGAGTTTTGCCCGACAGGGTGGAAACACCATATATTTT. This sequence encodes CAWSFARQGGNTIYF.

The chain couples TRBV10-1 to TRBJ1-3; D is perhaps TRBD1 (5 bases). The CDR3 spans 15 residues. Germline-derived CDR1 and CDR2 are WNHNN and SYGVQD (reference sequence). The ends were cut back, 3 bases at V and 0 bases at J, with 9 bases in the middle. CDR3 region: CASSETDSSGNTIYF. The CDR3 nucleotides read TGCGCCAGCAGTGAAACTGACAGCTCTGGAAACACCATATATTTT.

The chain couples TRBV28 to TRBJ1-1; 8 bases match TRBD1. Unmatched junction bases numbered 4, after V lost 6 bases and J lost 1 base. CDR1 and CDR2 from the germline V gene are MDHEN and SYDVKM. The CDR3 sequence is 14 residues long. CDR3 coding DNA: TGTGCCAGCAGGTTGACAGGGGAGAACACTGAAGCTTTCTTT. This gives the protein CASRLTGENTEAFF.

Here the CDR3 DNA reads TGTGCCAGCAGCTCCCTTACAGGGCGGAACACTGAAGCTTTCTTT. As protein: CASSSLTGRNTEAFF. The V gene is TRBV7-2, the J gene TRBJ1-1; D might be TRBD1 (6 bases). Trimming removed 4 bases at V and 1 base at J, with 13 bases between. This CDR3 has 15 amino acids. Germline-derived CDR1 and CDR2 are SGHTA and FQGNSA.

This sequence joins TRBV5-1 and TRBJ2-7; the match to TRBD2 covers 7 bases. The CDR3 runs to 17 residues. Germline V CDR1 and CDR2: SGHRS, YFSETQ. After removal of 4 bases from V and 7 bases from J, the junction contained 20 bases not matched to a gene. The CDR3, as DNA: TGCGCCAGCAGCCCGCTCCAGGGAGGGGTCGGCTCTGGGGAGCAGTACTTC. Amino acid sequence: CASSPLQGGVGSGEQYF.

This rearrangement joins TRBV9 to TRBJ1-1; D is possibly TRBD1 (5 bases). Germline CDR1 is SGDLS and CDR2 is YYNGEE. Trimming removed 1 base from V and 10 bases from J, with 14 bases in between. The CDR3 runs to 13 residues. The CDR3 sequence: CASSVNPGGAAFF. The CDR3, as DNA: TGTGCCAGCAGCGTAAATCCCGGCGGGGCAGCTTTCTTT.

The chain joins TRBV3-1 (or the pseudogene TRBV3-2) to TRBJ2-1, with TRBD2 identical over 11 bases. This CDR3 has 15 residues. With 5 bases clipped from V and 4 bases from J, the junction kept 4 bases outside the gene matches. The germline V gene encodes CDR1 LGHDT and CDR2 YNNKEL (reference sequence). The CDR3 DNA reads as TGTGCCAGCAGCGTACGACTAGCGGGATACAATGAGCAGTTCTTC. This sequence encodes CASSVRLAGYNEQFF.

V gene TRBV4-2 combines with J gene TRBJ1-2; D may be TRBD1 (6 bases). CDR1 LGHNA and CDR2 YNFKEQ come from the germline V gene. This CDR3 region has 18 residues. V was shortened by 4 bases and J by 5 bases, with 26 bases between the two germline ends. CDR3 bases: TGTGCCAGCAGCCCGTCTCCCGGGACACCCTGGGAGCTTTATGGCTACACCTTC. This gives the protein CASSPSPGTPWELYGYTF.

Of note for this clone: The same CDR3 also results from other DNA sequences found in this sample. This chain links TRBV19 with TRBJ1-1; D is ambiguous. Trimming pared 0 bases from V and 1 base from J, leaving 3 bases between. Germline V gives CDR1 LNHDA, CDR2 SQIVND (reference sequence). CDR3 length equals 13 residues. CDR3 DNA sequence: TGTGCCAGTAGTATAGATCGGAACACTGAAGCTTTCTTT. Translated, it gives CASSIDRNTEAFF. The full variable domain, in which reference TRBV19 and TRBJ1-1 provide the parts outside the CDR3, is DGGITQSPKYLFRKEGQNVTLSCEQNLNHDAMYWYRQDPGQGLRLIYYSQIVNDFQKGDIAEGYSVSREKKESFPLTVTSAQKNPTAFYLCASSIDRNTEAFFGQGTRLTVV.

The rearrangement uses TRBV29-1 and TRBJ1-4; tentative D call: TRBD1 (5 bases). Germline V gene lookup returns CDR1 SQVTM and CDR2 ANQGSEA. V was trimmed by 7 bases and J by 3 bases, leaving 12 bases between them. The CDR3 consists of 13 residues. The CDR3 nucleotides are TGCAGCGCCAACGACAGTCCTAATGAAAAACTGTTTTTT. Amino acid sequence: CSANDSPNEKLFF.

The V gene is TRBV12-3 or TRBV12-4, the J gene TRBJ1-1; 8 bases match TRBD1. V lost 8 bases, J lost 10 bases, and 12 bases stayed unmatched. The CDR3 has 13 residues. The CDR3 sequence: CASSNLGGQGAFF. The CDR3 region has the DNA TGTGCCAGCTCAAACTTAGGAGGACAGGGAGCTTTCTTT.

The gene calls are TRBV7-2 and TRBJ2-1, with TRBD2 identical over 12 bases. There are 18 residues in the CDR3. V gave up 2 bases and J gave up 5 bases; unmatched junction bases: 10. Per the germline V gene, CDR1 is SGHTA and CDR2 is FQGNSA. The CDR3 reads CASSLRLAGALLDNEQFF. CDR3 coding DNA: TGTGCCAGCAGCTTAAGACTAGCGGGAGCGCTTTTGGACAATGAGCAGTTCTTC.

This rearrangement joins TRBV6-1 to TRBJ2-1; 10 bases match TRBD1. The germline V gene has CDR1 MNHNS and CDR2 SASEGT. The CDR3 has 15 amino acids. V was pared by 3 bases and J by 6 bases, with 5 bases of the junction left unmatched. The CDR3 region is CASSEWTGGFNEQFF. The DNA of the CDR3 is TGTGCCAGCAGTGAGTGGACAGGGGGTTTCAATGAGCAGTTCTTC.

The chain has TRBV5-1 and TRBJ2-6; perhaps TRBD1 as D (6 bases). Germline-derived CDR1 and CDR2 are SGHRS and YFSETQ. The CDR3 runs 15 residues. V was trimmed by 5 bases and J by 0 bases, leaving 9 bases between them. CDR3 bases: TGCGCCAGCAGACTACAGGGCTCTGGGGCCAACGTCCTGACTTTC. Translation gives CASRLQGSGANVLTF.

This clone was recorded only once. This chain links TRBV3-1 (or the pseudogene TRBV3-2) with TRBJ2-1, with 11 bases aligning to TRBD2. V lost 4 bases and J lost 6; bases outside the gene matches: 11. Looked up from germline, CDR1 is LGHDT and CDR2 is YNNKEL (reference sequence). The CDR3 is made up of 17 amino acids. CDR3 DNA sequence: TGTGCCAGCAGCCCGAGGTCTAGCGGGAGGAGGGGCAATGAGCAGTTCTTC. It translates to CASSPRSSGRRGNEQFF.

The chain has TRBV5-1 and TRBJ1-6; a weak D match, TRBD1 (5 bases). The V gene's germline CDR1 is SGHRS and CDR2 YFSETQ. The CDR3 contains 15 residues. The V and J ends lost 2 bases and 4 bases respectively, with 10 bases between them. The DNA of the CDR3 is TGCGCCAGCAGCTTCGGACACGAATATAATTCACCCCTCCACTTT. As protein: CASSFGHEYNSPLHF.

This clone was observed a handful of times. The CDR3 DNA sequence: TGCGCCAGCAGTCCCCTAGCGGGTAGCGACGAGCAGTACTTC. Translated, it gives CASSPLAGSDEQYF. The J gene is TRBJ2-7, the V gene TRBV4-1; 8 bases fit TRBD2. This CDR3 is built from 14 residues. Germline trimming cut 6 bases from V and 5 bases from J; bases unmatched to any gene: 9. Germline values: CDR1 MGHRA, CDR2 YSYEKL.

The chain joins TRBV6-1 to TRBJ1-5; D not resolved. V dropped 2 bases and J dropped 0 bases, with 11 bases sitting between them. This CDR3 contains 16 residues. Germline assignment: CDR1 MNHNS and CDR2 SASEGT. As DNA, the CDR3 is TGTGCCAGCAGTGAATTCTCTCAGGTTAGCAATCAGCCCCAGCATTTT. It codes for CASSEFSQVSNQPQHF.

This chain joins TRBV19 and TRBJ2-5; 11 bases fit TRBD2. V lost 3 bases to trimming and J lost 5 bases; unmatched junction nucleotides: 8. The CDR3 has 16 amino acids. Germline assignment: CDR1 LNHDA and CDR2 SQIVND (reference sequence). The CDR3 loop is CASSIVAGGPWETQYF. In nucleotides, the CDR3 is TGTGCCAGTAGTATCGTAGCGGGGGGGCCATGGGAGACCCAGTACTTC.

CDR3 amino acids: CASSDSGTSGRINEQFF. DNA for the CDR3: TGTGCCAGCAGTGATTCCGGGACTAGCGGGAGGATCAATGAGCAGTTCTTC. The chain uses TRBV25-1 and TRBJ2-1; 15 nucleotides line up with TRBD2. Germline V gene lookup returns CDR1 MGHDK and CDR2 SYGVNS. The length of the CDR3 is 17 residues. The junction had 6 bases not matched to a gene; V was cut back by 3 bases and J by 6 bases.

The J gene is TRBJ2-2, the V gene TRBV30, with D possibly TRBD2 on 6 matching bases. Germline CDR1 reads GTSNPN; CDR2 reads SVGIG (reference sequence). Trimming pared 4 bases from V and 6 bases from J, leaving 18 bases between. The length of the CDR3 is 15 residues. CDR3 sequence: CAWIPPAGRAGELFF. The CDR3, as DNA: TGTGCCTGGATCCCTCCTGCGGGGCGGGCCGGGGAGCTGTTTTTT. Based on the CDR3 plus reference TRBV30 and TRBJ2-2, the full variable domain is SQTIHQWPATLVQPVGSPLSLECTVEGTSNPNLYWYRQAAGRGLQLLFYSVGIGQISSEVPQNLSASRPQDRQFILSSKKLLLSDSGFYLCAWIPPAGRAGELFFGEGSRLTVL.

V gene TRBV4-1 combines with J gene TRBJ2-3; maybe TRBD1 (6 bases). The CDR3 has 14 residues. V was pared by 5 bases and J by 6 bases, with 15 bases between. The germline V gene has CDR1 MGHRA and CDR2 YSYEKL. The CDR3 nucleotides read TGCGCCAGCAGCGCCGGGGACCAGGGGGATACGCAGTATTTT. It is translated as CASSAGDQGDTQYF.

The rearrangement joins TRBV18 to TRBJ1-6; 9 positions agree with TRBD1. From germline, CDR1 is KGHSH and CDR2 LQKENI. CDR3 length equals 16 residues. J lost 7 bases, V lost 0 bases, and 4 bases had no gene match. CDR3 residues: CASSPPAGTGNSPLHF. CDR3 nucleotides: TGTGCCAGCTCACCACCTGCCGGGACAGGGAATTCACCCCTCCACTTT.

A single count supports this clone. The rearrangement joins TRBV4-1 to TRBJ2-1, with D unclear. This CDR3 is built from 16 residues. V lost 4 bases, J lost 4 bases, and 17 bases lay in between. From germline, CDR1 is MGHRA and CDR2 YSYEKL. In DNA form, the CDR3 reads TGCGCCAGCAGCCCCGCGACCCTCGACATTTACAATGAGCAGTTCTTC. Encoded protein: CASSPATLDIYNEQFF.

This chain connects TRBV27 to TRBJ1-6; D uncertain. Trimming left V 6 bases short and J 0 bases short, with 6 bases between. Germline V lookup: CDR1 MNHEY, CDR2 SMNVEV (reference sequence). CDR3 length: 14 amino acids. CDR3 DNA: TGTGCCAGCAGGGAGGCCTCCTATAATTCACCCCTCCACTTT. Its protein is CASREASYNSPLHF.

This clone was seen a single time. V is TRBV19 and J is TRBJ1-5; TRBD1 is a possible D gene (5 bases). Trimming took off 7 bases at V and 3 bases at J, with 13 bases between the two ends. Germline assignment: CDR1 LNHDA and CDR2 SQIVND (reference sequence). The CDR3 runs to 14 residues. The CDR3 loop is CASTPGGYNQPQHF. CDR3 DNA sequence: TGTGCCAGTACCCCCGGGGGGTACAATCAGCCCCAGCATTTT. The full variable domain, in which reference TRBV19 and TRBJ1-5 provide the parts outside the CDR3, is DGGITQSPKYLFRKEGQNVTLSCEQNLNHDAMYWYRQDPGQGLRLIYYSQIVNDFQKGDIAEGYSVSREKKESFPLTVTSAQKNPTAFYLCASTPGGYNQPQHFGDGTRLSIL.